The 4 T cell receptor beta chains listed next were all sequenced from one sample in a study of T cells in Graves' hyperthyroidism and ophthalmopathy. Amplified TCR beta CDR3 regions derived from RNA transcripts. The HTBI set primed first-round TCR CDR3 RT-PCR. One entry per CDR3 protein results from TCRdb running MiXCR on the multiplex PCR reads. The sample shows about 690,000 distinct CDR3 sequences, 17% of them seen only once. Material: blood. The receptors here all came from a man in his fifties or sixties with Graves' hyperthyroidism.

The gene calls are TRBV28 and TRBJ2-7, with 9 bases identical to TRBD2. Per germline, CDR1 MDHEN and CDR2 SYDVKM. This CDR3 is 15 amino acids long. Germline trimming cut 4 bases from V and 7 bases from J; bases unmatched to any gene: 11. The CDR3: CASSSASGAVSEQYF. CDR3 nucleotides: TGTGCCAGCAGTTCAGCTAGCGGGGCAGTGAGTGAGCAGTACTTC. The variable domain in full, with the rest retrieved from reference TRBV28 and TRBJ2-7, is DVKVTQSSRYLVKRTGEKVFLECVQDMDHENMFWYRQDPGLGLRLIYFSYDVKMKEKGDIPEGYSVSREKKERFSLILESASTNQTSMYLCASSSASGAVSEQYFGPGTRLTVT.

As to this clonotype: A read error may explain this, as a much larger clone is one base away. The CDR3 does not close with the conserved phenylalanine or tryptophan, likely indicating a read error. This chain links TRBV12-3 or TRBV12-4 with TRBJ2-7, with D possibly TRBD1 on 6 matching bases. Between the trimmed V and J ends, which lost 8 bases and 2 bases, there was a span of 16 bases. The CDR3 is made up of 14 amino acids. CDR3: CASLGAAPAYEQYY. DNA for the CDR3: TGTGCCAGCTTGGGGGCAGCCCCAGCCTACGAGCAGTACTAC.

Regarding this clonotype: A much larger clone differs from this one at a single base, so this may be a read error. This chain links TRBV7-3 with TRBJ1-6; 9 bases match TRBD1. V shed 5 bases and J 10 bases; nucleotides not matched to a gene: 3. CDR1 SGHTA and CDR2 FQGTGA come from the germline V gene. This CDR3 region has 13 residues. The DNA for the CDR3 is TGTGCCAGCAGCCGGACAGGGGCCTCACCCCTCCACTTT. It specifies CASSRTGASPLHF.

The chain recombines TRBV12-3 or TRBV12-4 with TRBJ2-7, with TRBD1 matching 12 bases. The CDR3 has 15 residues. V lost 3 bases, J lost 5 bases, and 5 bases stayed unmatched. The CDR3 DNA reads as TGTGCCAGCAGTTTTGGGGGACAGGGGGCAAACGAGCAGTACTTC. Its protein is CASSFGGQGANEQYF.